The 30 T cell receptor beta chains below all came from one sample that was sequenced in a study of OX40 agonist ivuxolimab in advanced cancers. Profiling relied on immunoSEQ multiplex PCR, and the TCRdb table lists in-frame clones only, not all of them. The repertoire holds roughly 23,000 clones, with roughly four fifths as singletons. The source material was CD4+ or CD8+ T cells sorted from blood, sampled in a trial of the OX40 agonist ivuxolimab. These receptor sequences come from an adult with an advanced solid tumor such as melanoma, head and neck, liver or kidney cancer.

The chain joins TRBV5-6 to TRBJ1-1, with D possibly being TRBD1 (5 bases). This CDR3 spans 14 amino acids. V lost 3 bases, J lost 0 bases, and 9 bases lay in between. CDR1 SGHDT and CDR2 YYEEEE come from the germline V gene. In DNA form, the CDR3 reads TGTGCCAGCAGCTGGGACGGACTGAACACTGAAGCTTTCTTT. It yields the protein CASSWDGLNTEAFF.

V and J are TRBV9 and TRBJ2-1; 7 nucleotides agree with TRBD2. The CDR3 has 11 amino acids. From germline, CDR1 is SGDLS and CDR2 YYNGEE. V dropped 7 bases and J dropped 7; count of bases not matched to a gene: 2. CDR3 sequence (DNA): TGTGCCAGCGCCGGGGGGAATGAGCAGTTCTTC. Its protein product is CASAGGNEQFF.

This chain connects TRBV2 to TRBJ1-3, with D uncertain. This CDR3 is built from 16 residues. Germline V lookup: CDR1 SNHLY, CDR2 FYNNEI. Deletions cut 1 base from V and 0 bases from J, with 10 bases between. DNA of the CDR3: TGTGCCAGCAGTGAAGTTGTTTCAGTCTCTGGAAACACCATATATTTT. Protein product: CASSEVVSVSGNTIYF.

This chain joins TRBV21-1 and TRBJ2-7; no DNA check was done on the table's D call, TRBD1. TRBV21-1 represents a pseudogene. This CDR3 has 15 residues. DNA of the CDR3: TGTGCCAGAACGCCAACCGACAGGGGGCGAGGTGAGCAGTACTTC. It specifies CARTPTDRGRGEQYF.

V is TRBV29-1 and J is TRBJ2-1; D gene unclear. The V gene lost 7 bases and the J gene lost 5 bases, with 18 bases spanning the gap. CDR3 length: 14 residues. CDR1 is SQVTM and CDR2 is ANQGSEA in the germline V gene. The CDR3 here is CSAITGLGNNEQFF. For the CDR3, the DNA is TGCAGCGCCATTACTGGCCTGGGGAACAATGAGCAGTTCTTC.

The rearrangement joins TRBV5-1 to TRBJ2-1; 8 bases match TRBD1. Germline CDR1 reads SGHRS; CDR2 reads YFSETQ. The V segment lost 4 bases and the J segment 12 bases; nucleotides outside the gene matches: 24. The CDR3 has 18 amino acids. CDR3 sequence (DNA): TGCGCCAGCAGCCCAGCACGGACAGGGATCGCGCGGGGTACTGGGCAGTTCTTC. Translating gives CASSPARTGIARGTGQFF. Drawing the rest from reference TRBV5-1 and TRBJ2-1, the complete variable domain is KAGVTQTPRYLIKTRGQQVTLSCSPISGHRSVSWYQQTPGQGLQFLFEYFSETQRNKGNFPGRFSGRQFSNSRSEMNVSTLELGDSALYLCASSPARTGIARGTGQFFGPGTRLTVL.

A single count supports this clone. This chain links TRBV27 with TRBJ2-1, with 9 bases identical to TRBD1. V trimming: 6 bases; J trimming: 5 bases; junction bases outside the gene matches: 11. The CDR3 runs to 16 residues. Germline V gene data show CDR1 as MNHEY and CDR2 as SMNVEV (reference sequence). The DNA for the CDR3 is TGTGCCAGCAGGCTGGGGGGGGGACAGGGACACAATGAGCAGTTCTTC. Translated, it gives CASRLGGGQGHNEQFF.

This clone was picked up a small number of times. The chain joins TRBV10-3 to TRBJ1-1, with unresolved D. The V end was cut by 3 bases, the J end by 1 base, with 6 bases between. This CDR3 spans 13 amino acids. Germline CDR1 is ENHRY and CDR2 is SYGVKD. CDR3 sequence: CAISDVGNTEAFF. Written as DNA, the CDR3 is TGTGCCATCAGTGACGTGGGGAACACTGAAGCTTTCTTT.

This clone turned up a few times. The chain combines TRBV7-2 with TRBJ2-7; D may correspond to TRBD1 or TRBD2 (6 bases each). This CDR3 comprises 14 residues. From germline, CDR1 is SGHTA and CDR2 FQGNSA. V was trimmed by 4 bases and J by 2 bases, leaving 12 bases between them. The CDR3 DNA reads TGTGCCAGCAGCTGGGACGGGGGCCCCTACGAGCAGTACTTC. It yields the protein CASSWDGGPYEQYF.

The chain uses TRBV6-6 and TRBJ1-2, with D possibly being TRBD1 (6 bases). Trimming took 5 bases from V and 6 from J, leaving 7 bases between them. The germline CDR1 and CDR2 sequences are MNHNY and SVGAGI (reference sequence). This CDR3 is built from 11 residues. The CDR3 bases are TGTGCCAGCAGTACAGGGAATGGCTACACCTTC. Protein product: CASSTGNGYTF.

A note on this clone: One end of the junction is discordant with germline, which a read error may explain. The CDR3, as DNA: TGTGCCAGCAGATCCGGGACAACTTTAATCGAGCAGTGCTTC. Amino acids: CASRSGTTLIEQCF. The chain combines TRBV6-1 with TRBJ2-7; D may be TRBD1 (6 bases). The CDR3 consists of 14 residues. Germline V gives CDR1 MNHNS, CDR2 SASEGT.

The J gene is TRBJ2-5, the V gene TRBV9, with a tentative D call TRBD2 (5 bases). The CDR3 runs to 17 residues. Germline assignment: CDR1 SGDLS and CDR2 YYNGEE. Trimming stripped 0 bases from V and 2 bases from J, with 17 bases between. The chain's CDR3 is CASSVDSRGALQETQYF. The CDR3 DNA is TGTGCCAGCAGCGTAGACAGTCGGGGTGCTCTGCAAGAGACCCAGTACTTC.

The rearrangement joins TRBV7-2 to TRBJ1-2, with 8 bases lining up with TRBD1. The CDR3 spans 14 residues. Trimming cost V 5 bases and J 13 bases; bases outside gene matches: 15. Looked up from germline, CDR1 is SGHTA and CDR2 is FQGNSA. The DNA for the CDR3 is TGTGCCAGCAGCCCCTCAGGGACAGGTTTCGGCGGCACCTTC. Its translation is CASSPSGTGFGGTF. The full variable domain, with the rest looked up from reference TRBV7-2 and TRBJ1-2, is GAGVSQSPSNKVTEKGKDVELRCDPISGHTALYWYRQSLGQGLEFLIYFQGNSAPDKSGLPSDRFSAERTGGSVSTLTIQRTQQEDSAVYLCASSPSGTGFGGTFGSGTRLTVV.

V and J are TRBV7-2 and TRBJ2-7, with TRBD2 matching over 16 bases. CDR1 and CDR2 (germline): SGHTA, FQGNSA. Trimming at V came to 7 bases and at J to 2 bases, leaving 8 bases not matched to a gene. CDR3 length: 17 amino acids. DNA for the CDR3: TGTGCCAGCACCCGACCTGGGACTAGCGGGGGGGCCTACGAGCAGTACTTC. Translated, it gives CASTRPGTSGGAYEQYF.

Written as DNA, the CDR3 is TGTGCCAGCAGCTTCGGATCTACCTCCTATAATTCACCCCTCCACTTT. Translated, it gives CASSFGSTSYNSPLHF. The V call is TRBV7-2, the J call TRBJ1-6; D is ambiguous. CDR1 is SGHTA, CDR2 FQGNSA, per germline. The length of the CDR3 is 16 residues. The V and J ends lost 3 bases and 0 bases respectively, with 9 bases between them.

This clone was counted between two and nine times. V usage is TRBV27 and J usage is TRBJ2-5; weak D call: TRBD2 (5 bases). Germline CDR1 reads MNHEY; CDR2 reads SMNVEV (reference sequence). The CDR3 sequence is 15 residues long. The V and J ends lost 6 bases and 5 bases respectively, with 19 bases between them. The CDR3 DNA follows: TGTGCCAGCAGATTCTCCGGGGTCTCGCGCGAGACCCAGTACTTC. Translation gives CASRFSGVSRETQYF.

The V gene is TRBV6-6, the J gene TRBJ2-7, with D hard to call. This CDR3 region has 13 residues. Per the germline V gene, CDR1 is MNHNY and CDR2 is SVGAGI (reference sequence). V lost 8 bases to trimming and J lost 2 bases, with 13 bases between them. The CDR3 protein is CASSWALTYEQYF. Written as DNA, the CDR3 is TGTGCCAGCTCCTGGGCTCTTACCTACGAGCAGTACTTC.

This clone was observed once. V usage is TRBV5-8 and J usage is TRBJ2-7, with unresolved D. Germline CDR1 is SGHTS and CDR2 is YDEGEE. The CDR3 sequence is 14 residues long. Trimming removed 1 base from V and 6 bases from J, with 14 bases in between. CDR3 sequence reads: CASSLRQGSREQYF. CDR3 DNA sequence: TGTGCCAGCAGCTTGAGGCAAGGCAGTCGCGAGCAGTACTTC. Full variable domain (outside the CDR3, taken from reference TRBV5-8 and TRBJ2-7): EAGVTQSPTHLIKTRGQQATLRCSPISGHTSVYWYQQALGLGLQFLLWYDEGEERNRGNFPPRFSGRQFPNYSSELNVNALELEDSALYLCASSLRQGSREQYFGPGTRLTVT.

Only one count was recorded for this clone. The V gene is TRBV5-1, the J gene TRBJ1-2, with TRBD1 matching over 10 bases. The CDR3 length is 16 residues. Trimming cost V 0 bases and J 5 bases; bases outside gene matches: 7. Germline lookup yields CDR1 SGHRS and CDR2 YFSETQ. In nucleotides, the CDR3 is TGCGCCAGCAGCTTGGGCGGGACAGGGGCCGTGTATGGCTACACCTTC. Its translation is CASSLGGTGAVYGYTF. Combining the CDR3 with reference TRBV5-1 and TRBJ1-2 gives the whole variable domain KAGVTQTPRYLIKTRGQQVTLSCSPISGHRSVSWYQQTPGQGLQFLFEYFSETQRNKGNFPGRFSGRQFSNSRSEMNVSTLELGDSALYLCASSLGGTGAVYGYTFGSGTRLTVV.

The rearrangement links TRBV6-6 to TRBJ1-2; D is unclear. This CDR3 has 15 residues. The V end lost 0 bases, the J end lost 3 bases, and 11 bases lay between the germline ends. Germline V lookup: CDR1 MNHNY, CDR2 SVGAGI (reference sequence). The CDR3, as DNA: TGTGCCAGCAGTTACTCTATCACAGCCCACTATGGCTACACCTTC. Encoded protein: CASSYSITAHYGYTF.

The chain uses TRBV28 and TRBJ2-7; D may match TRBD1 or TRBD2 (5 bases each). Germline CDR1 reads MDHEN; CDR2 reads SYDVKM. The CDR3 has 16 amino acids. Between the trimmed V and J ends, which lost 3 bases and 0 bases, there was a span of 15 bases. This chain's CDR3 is CASSFLGAGPSYEQYF. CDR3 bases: TGTGCCAGCAGTTTTCTCGGGGCAGGGCCCTCCTACGAGCAGTACTTC. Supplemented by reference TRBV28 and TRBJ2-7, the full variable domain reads DVKVTQSSRYLVKRTGEKVFLECVQDMDHENMFWYRQDPGLGLRLIYFSYDVKMKEKGDIPEGYSVSREKKERFSLILESASTNQTSMYLCASSFLGAGPSYEQYFGPGTRLTVT.

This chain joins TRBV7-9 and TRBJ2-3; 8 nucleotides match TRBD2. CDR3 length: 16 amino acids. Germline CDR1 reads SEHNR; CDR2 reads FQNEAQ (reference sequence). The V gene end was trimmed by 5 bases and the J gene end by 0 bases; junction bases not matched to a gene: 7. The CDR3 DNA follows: TGTGCCAGCAGCCCCCTCGGGGGGGGGAGCACAGATACGCAGTATTTT. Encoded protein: CASSPLGGGSTDTQYF.

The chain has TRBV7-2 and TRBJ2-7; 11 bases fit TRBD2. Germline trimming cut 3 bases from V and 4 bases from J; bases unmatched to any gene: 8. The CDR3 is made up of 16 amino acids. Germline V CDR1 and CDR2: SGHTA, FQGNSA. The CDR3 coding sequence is TGTGCCAGCAGCTTCTCTAGCGGGGGGAATGGTTACGAGCAGTACTTC. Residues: CASSFSSGGNGYEQYF.

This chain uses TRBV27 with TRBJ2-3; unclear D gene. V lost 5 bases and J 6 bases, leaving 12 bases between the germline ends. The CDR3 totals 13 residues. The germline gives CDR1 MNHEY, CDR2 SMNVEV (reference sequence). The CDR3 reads CASSQGFLDTQYF. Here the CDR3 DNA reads TGTGCCAGCAGTCAAGGGTTTTTGGATACGCAGTATTTT.

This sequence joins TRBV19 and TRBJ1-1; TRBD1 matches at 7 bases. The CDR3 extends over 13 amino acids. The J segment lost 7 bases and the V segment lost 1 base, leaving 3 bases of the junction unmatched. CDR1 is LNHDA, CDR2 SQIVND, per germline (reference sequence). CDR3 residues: CASSIGTGGEAFF. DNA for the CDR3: TGTGCCAGTAGTATAGGGACAGGTGGTGAAGCTTTCTTT.

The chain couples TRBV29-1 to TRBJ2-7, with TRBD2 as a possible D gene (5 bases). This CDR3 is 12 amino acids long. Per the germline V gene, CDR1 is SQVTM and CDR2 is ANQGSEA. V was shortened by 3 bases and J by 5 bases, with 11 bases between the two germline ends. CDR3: CSVETRGDEQYF. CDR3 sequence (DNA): TGCAGCGTTGAGACCCGGGGAGACGAGCAGTACTTC.

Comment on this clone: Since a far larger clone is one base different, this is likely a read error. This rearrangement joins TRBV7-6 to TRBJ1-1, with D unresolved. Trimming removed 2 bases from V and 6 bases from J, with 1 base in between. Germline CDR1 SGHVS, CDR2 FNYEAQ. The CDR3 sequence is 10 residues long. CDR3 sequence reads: CASSLPEAFF. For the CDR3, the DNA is TGTGCCAGCAGCTTACCTGAAGCTTTCTTT.

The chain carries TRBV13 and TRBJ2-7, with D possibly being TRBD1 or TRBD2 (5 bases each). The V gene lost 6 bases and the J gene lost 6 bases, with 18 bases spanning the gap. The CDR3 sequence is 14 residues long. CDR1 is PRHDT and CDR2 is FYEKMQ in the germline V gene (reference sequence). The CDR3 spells CASSVGPPGAEQYF. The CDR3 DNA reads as TGTGCCAGCAGTGTAGGACCACCCGGGGCCGAGCAGTACTTC.

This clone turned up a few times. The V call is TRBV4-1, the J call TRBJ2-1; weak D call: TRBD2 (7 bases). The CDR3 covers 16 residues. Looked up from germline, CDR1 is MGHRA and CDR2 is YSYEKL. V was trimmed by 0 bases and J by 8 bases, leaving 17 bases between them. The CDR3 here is CASSQEIWGGGDEQFF. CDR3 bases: TGCGCCAGCAGCCAAGAAATATGGGGGGGCGGGGATGAGCAGTTCTTC.

DNA of the CDR3: TGTGCCAGCAGCACCGGGTGGACAGGGGCTAACTATGGCTACACCTTC. Encoded protein: CASSTGWTGANYGYTF. This chain joins TRBV11-2 and TRBJ1-2; 9 bases line up with TRBD1. The CDR3 has 16 amino acids. Germline trimming cut 5 bases from V and 0 bases from J; bases unmatched to any gene: 7. The V gene's germline CDR1 is SGHAT and CDR2 FQNNGV.